This T cell receptor beta chain was recorded in a study of vaccination and CD4 T cells after COVID-19. Study overall: The peptides that stimulated the cells were overlapping spike peptides from SARS-CoV-2, HCoV-NL63, HCoV-OC43 and HCoV-229E. General study points: The analysis of convalescent patients involved relatively few individuals and lacked early post-infection timepoints.

The treatment here: roughly 11-day PBMC culture with coronavirus spike peptide pools or control peptides (ViraFEST assay). Having spent 10 days in culture, CD4+ T cells were then isolated by negative selection. As to this clonotype: Antigen specificity is unknown.

V lost 5 bases to trimming and J lost 3 bases, with 11 bases between them. The CDR3 totals 13 residues. Germline CDR1 reads SGHNT; CDR2 reads YENEEA. Oncomine TCR Beta short-read sequencing was applied to DNA from cultured CD4+ T cells. Via MiXCR, TCRdb re-called the PCR reads, giving one row per CDR3 protein. The table includes about 13,000 distinct CDR3 sequences, 60% to 80% detected once. This chain links TRBV11-3 with TRBJ2-7; D possibly corresponds to TRBD2 (5 bases). Sequences were derived from CD4+ T cells from blood, cultured in vitro, sampled after SARS-CoV-2 vaccination. The TCR was taken from a human donor who received a COVID-19 vaccine. CDR3 in amino acids: CASSPDGNYEQYF. The CDR3 DNA sequence: TGTGCCAGCAGCCCTGACGGGAACTACGAGCAGTACTTC. The full variable domain, completed using reference TRBV11-3 and TRBJ2-7, is EAGVVQSPRYKIIEKKQPVAFWCNPISGHNTLYWYLQNLGQGPELLIRYENEEAVDDSQLPKDRFSAERLKGVDSTLKIQPAELGDSAVYLCASSPDGNYEQYFGPGTRLTVT.